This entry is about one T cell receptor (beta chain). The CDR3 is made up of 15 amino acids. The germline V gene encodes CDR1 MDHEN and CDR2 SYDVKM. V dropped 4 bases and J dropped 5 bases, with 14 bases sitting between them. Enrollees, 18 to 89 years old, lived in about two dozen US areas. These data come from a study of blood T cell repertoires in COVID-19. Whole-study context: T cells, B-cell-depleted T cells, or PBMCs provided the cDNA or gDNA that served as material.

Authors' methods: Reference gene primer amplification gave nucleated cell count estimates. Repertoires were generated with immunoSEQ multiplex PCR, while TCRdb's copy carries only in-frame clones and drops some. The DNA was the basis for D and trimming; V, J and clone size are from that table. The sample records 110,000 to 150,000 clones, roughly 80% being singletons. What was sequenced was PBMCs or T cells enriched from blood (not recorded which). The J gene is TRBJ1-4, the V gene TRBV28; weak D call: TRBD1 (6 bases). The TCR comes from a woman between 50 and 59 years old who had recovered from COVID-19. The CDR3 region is CASSSRTAPNEKLFF. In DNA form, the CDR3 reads TGTGCCAGCAGTTCACGGACAGCTCCAAATGAAAAACTGTTTTTT. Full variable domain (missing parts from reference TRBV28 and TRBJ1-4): DVKVTQSSRYLVKRTGEKVFLECVQDMDHENMFWYRQDPGLGLRLIYFSYDVKMKEKGDIPEGYSVSREKKERFSLILESASTNQTSMYLCASSSRTAPNEKLFFGSGTQLSVL.